Presented here are 16 T cell receptor beta chains from one specimen sequenced in a study of shared clonotypes between healthy human individuals (dated by TCRdb to 2020 to 2021). Library method: the immunoSEQ multiplex PCR assay. TCRdb stores this immuneACCESS table with in-frame sequences only. Part of the clones is absent; in the studies checked, under half of the shortfall reflects unresolved V genes, and no reason is known for the rest. The sample yields a few million clones; 85% to 95% were counted once. The ten largest account for approximately 1.7% of the sample. For the CD8 naive samples, CD45RO-negative cells were positively selected for CCR7, yielding a CD45RA+CCR7+ population from which TemRA cells were excluded. The sample was naive CD8+ T cells from PBMCs. In the paper's terms, the cell subset or site label means: CD45RA+CCR7+. Receptors were obtained from a man between 18 and 29 years old in good health. Some clones in this sample may be carry-over from other donors' samples.

The chain joins TRBV2 to TRBJ2-1; 9 nucleotides align to TRBD1. The V and J ends lost 7 bases and 3 bases, in that order; junction bases with no gene match: 16. CDR1 and CDR2 (germline): SNHLY, FYNNEI. The CDR3 spans 18 residues. For the CDR3, the DNA is TGTGCCAGCATCCCCCGGGACAGGGCGTCGCAATACTACAATGAGCAGTTCTTC. Translating it yields CASIPRDRASQYYNEQFF. Supplemented by reference TRBV2 and TRBJ2-1, the full variable domain reads EPEVTQTPSHQVTQMGQEVILRCVPISNHLYFYWYRQILGQKVEFLVSFYNNEISEKSEIFDDQFSVERPDGSNFTLKIRSTKLEDSAMYFCASIPRDRASQYYNEQFFGPGTRLTVL.

Only one count was recorded for this clone. V and J are TRBV10-3 and TRBJ2-7; 8 positions match TRBD2. J was trimmed by 0 bases and V by 5 bases; bases with no gene match: 3. CDR1 and CDR2 from the germline V gene are ENHRY and SYGVKD. The CDR3 length is 14 residues. The DNA for the CDR3 is TGTGCCATCAGTTCCCTAGCGGGCTCCTACGAGCAGTACTTC. Translated, it gives CAISSLAGSYEQYF.

V usage is TRBV5-1 and J usage is TRBJ2-5; 7 bases are a match to TRBD1. The CDR3 totals 14 residues. The germline CDR1 and CDR2 sequences are SGHRS and YFSETQ. Trimming removed 3 bases from V and 3 bases from J; junction bases left unmatched: 5. CDR3 sequence: CASSWMGQKETQYF. In nucleotides, the CDR3 is TGCGCCAGCAGCTGGATGGGACAGAAAGAGACCCAGTACTTC.

The chain uses TRBV29-1 and TRBJ2-7; weak D call: TRBD2 (5 bases). Trimming took 6 bases from V and 9 from J, leaving 15 bases between them. CDR3 length: 11 amino acids. Germline V gene lookup returns CDR1 SQVTM and CDR2 ANQGSEA. This CDR3 reads CSVVLNRGQYF. DNA of the CDR3: TGCAGCGTAGTCCTTAACCGGGGGCAGTACTTC.

This chain joins TRBV19 and TRBJ1-5; TRBD1 aligns across 7 bases. The trim removed 10 bases at V and 1 base at J, leaving 10 bases unmatched. CDR1 and CDR2 from the germline V gene are LNHDA and SQIVND (reference sequence). The length of the CDR3 is 15 residues. The CDR3 spells CATEGGRGSNQPQHF. CDR3 coding DNA: TGTGCCACCGAGGGGGGCAGGGGGAGCAATCAGCCCCAGCATTTT.

This chain connects TRBV27 to TRBJ2-2; TRBD2 might be the D (5 bases). Germline V CDR1 and CDR2: MNHEY, SMNVEV (reference sequence). V was trimmed by 1 base and J by 5 bases, leaving 14 bases between them. The CDR3 has 16 residues. The CDR3 DNA follows: TGTGCCAGCAGTTTATTGGAACCCACTAGAACCGGGGAGCTGTTTTTT. It specifies CASSLLEPTRTGELFF.

The V gene is TRBV9, the J gene TRBJ1-1, with 12 bases identical to TRBD1. The CDR3 has 15 amino acids. V was pared by 4 bases and J by 6 bases, with 7 bases of the junction left unmatched. Germline V CDR1 and CDR2: SGDLS, YYNGEE. The DNA for the CDR3 is TGTGCCAGCAGCTCGACGGGACAGGGGGCGCCTGAAGCTTTCTTT. Its translation is CASSSTGQGAPEAFF.

This clone showed up just a few times. The rearrangement links TRBV7-2 to TRBJ1-1; D call uncertain. Trimming removed 2 bases at V and 1 base at J, with 8 bases between. There are 14 residues in the CDR3. Germline lookup yields CDR1 SGHTA and CDR2 FQGNSA. The CDR3 DNA reads as TGTGCCAGCAGCTTAACACACAGGAACACTGAAGCTTTCTTT. Encoded protein: CASSLTHRNTEAFF.

The chain links TRBV10-2 to TRBJ1-5; 12 nucleotides agree with TRBD1. The CDR3 has 17 amino acids. Germline V gives CDR1 WSHSY, CDR2 SAAADI. The J segment lost 3 bases and the V segment lost 6 bases, leaving 9 bases of the junction unmatched. The CDR3 loop reads CASSGTGGAFHNQPQHF. CDR3 DNA sequence: TGCGCCAGCAGCGGGACAGGGGGCGCATTCCACAATCAGCCCCAGCATTTT.

The chain uses TRBV12-5 and TRBJ1-5, with no clear D. CDR1 and CDR2 (germline): LGHNT, FRNRAP. The CDR3 extends over 16 amino acids. Trimming took off 1 base at V and 3 bases at J, with 13 bases between the two ends. The CDR3 is CASGLAYSSYNQPQHF. The CDR3, as DNA: TGTGCTAGTGGTTTGGCGTACAGCAGCTACAATCAGCCCCAGCATTTT. The variable domain in full, with the rest retrieved from reference TRBV12-5 and TRBJ1-5, is DARVTQTPRHKVTEMGQEVTMRCQPILGHNTVFWYRQTMMQGLELLAYFRNRAPLDDSGMPKDRFSAEMPDATLATLKIQPSEPRDSAVYFCASGLAYSSYNQPQHFGDGTRLSIL.

On this clone itself: A read error may be the cause here, since a much bigger clone is one base away. V gene TRBV6-1 combines with J gene TRBJ1-1; D is uncertain. CDR1 is MNHNS and CDR2 is SASEGT in the germline V gene. This CDR3 has 12 residues. V was trimmed by 5 bases and J by 2 bases, leaving 6 bases between them. The CDR3 DNA sequence: TGTGCCAGCAGTTGGGGAAACACTGAAGCTTTCTTT. It codes for CASSWGNTEAFF.

The chain carries TRBV30 and TRBJ2-1; 7 bases are a match to TRBD1. J lost 3 bases, V lost 8 bases, and 7 bases had no gene match. Germline V CDR1 and CDR2: GTSNPN, SVGIG (reference sequence). The CDR3 contains 13 residues. The CDR3 DNA reads as TGTGCCCGTCGGGACAGACTCTACAATGAGCAGTTCTTC. This codes for CARRDRLYNEQFF.

V is TRBV29-1 and J is TRBJ2-7, with TRBD1 matching over 11 bases. Germline loops: CDR1 SQVTM, CDR2 ANQGSEA. Trimming at V came to 6 bases and at J to 1 base, leaving 11 bases not matched to a gene. The CDR3 is 16 amino acids. CDR3 sequence reads: CSVWDPGTGGSYEQYF. The CDR3 DNA reads as TGCAGCGTGTGGGACCCCGGGACAGGGGGATCCTACGAGCAGTACTTC.

This rearrangement joins TRBV11-1 to TRBJ1-2, with TRBD1 identical over 9 bases. V was clipped by 4 bases and J by 8 bases; unmatched bases: 11. CDR1 is SGHAT, CDR2 FQDESV, per germline (reference sequence). CDR3 length: 15 residues. The DNA for the CDR3 is TGTGCCAGCAGCTATGGACAGGGGCTGAGAAGCGGCTACACCTTC. This codes for CASSYGQGLRSGYTF.

The rearrangement links TRBV7-9 to TRBJ2-7, with TRBD1 identical over 7 bases. The CDR3 runs to 14 residues. CDR1 is SEHNR and CDR2 is FQNEAQ in the germline V gene (reference sequence). V lost 6 bases, J lost 2 bases, and 7 bases stayed unmatched. The chain's CDR3 is CASRAGTETYEQYF. CDR3 DNA: TGTGCCAGCAGGGCCGGGACAGAGACCTACGAGCAGTACTTC. The complete variable domain, with remaining parts taken from reference TRBV7-9 and TRBJ2-7, reads DTGVSQNPRHKITKRGQNVTFRCDPISEHNRLYWYRQTLGQGPEFLTYFQNEAQLEKSRLLSDRFSAERPKGSFSTLEIQRTEQGDSAMYLCASRAGTETYEQYFGPGTRLTVT.

The chain recombines TRBV27 with TRBJ1-5; D remains ambiguous. CDR1 is MNHEY and CDR2 is SMNVEV in the germline V gene (reference sequence). Between the trimmed V and J ends, which lost 0 bases and 8 bases, there was a span of 14 bases. The CDR3 extends over 15 amino acids. The CDR3 nucleotides are TGTGCCAGCAGTTTATCGTTCCAGCCTATCGAGCCCCAGCATTTT. Its protein is CASSLSFQPIEPQHF.